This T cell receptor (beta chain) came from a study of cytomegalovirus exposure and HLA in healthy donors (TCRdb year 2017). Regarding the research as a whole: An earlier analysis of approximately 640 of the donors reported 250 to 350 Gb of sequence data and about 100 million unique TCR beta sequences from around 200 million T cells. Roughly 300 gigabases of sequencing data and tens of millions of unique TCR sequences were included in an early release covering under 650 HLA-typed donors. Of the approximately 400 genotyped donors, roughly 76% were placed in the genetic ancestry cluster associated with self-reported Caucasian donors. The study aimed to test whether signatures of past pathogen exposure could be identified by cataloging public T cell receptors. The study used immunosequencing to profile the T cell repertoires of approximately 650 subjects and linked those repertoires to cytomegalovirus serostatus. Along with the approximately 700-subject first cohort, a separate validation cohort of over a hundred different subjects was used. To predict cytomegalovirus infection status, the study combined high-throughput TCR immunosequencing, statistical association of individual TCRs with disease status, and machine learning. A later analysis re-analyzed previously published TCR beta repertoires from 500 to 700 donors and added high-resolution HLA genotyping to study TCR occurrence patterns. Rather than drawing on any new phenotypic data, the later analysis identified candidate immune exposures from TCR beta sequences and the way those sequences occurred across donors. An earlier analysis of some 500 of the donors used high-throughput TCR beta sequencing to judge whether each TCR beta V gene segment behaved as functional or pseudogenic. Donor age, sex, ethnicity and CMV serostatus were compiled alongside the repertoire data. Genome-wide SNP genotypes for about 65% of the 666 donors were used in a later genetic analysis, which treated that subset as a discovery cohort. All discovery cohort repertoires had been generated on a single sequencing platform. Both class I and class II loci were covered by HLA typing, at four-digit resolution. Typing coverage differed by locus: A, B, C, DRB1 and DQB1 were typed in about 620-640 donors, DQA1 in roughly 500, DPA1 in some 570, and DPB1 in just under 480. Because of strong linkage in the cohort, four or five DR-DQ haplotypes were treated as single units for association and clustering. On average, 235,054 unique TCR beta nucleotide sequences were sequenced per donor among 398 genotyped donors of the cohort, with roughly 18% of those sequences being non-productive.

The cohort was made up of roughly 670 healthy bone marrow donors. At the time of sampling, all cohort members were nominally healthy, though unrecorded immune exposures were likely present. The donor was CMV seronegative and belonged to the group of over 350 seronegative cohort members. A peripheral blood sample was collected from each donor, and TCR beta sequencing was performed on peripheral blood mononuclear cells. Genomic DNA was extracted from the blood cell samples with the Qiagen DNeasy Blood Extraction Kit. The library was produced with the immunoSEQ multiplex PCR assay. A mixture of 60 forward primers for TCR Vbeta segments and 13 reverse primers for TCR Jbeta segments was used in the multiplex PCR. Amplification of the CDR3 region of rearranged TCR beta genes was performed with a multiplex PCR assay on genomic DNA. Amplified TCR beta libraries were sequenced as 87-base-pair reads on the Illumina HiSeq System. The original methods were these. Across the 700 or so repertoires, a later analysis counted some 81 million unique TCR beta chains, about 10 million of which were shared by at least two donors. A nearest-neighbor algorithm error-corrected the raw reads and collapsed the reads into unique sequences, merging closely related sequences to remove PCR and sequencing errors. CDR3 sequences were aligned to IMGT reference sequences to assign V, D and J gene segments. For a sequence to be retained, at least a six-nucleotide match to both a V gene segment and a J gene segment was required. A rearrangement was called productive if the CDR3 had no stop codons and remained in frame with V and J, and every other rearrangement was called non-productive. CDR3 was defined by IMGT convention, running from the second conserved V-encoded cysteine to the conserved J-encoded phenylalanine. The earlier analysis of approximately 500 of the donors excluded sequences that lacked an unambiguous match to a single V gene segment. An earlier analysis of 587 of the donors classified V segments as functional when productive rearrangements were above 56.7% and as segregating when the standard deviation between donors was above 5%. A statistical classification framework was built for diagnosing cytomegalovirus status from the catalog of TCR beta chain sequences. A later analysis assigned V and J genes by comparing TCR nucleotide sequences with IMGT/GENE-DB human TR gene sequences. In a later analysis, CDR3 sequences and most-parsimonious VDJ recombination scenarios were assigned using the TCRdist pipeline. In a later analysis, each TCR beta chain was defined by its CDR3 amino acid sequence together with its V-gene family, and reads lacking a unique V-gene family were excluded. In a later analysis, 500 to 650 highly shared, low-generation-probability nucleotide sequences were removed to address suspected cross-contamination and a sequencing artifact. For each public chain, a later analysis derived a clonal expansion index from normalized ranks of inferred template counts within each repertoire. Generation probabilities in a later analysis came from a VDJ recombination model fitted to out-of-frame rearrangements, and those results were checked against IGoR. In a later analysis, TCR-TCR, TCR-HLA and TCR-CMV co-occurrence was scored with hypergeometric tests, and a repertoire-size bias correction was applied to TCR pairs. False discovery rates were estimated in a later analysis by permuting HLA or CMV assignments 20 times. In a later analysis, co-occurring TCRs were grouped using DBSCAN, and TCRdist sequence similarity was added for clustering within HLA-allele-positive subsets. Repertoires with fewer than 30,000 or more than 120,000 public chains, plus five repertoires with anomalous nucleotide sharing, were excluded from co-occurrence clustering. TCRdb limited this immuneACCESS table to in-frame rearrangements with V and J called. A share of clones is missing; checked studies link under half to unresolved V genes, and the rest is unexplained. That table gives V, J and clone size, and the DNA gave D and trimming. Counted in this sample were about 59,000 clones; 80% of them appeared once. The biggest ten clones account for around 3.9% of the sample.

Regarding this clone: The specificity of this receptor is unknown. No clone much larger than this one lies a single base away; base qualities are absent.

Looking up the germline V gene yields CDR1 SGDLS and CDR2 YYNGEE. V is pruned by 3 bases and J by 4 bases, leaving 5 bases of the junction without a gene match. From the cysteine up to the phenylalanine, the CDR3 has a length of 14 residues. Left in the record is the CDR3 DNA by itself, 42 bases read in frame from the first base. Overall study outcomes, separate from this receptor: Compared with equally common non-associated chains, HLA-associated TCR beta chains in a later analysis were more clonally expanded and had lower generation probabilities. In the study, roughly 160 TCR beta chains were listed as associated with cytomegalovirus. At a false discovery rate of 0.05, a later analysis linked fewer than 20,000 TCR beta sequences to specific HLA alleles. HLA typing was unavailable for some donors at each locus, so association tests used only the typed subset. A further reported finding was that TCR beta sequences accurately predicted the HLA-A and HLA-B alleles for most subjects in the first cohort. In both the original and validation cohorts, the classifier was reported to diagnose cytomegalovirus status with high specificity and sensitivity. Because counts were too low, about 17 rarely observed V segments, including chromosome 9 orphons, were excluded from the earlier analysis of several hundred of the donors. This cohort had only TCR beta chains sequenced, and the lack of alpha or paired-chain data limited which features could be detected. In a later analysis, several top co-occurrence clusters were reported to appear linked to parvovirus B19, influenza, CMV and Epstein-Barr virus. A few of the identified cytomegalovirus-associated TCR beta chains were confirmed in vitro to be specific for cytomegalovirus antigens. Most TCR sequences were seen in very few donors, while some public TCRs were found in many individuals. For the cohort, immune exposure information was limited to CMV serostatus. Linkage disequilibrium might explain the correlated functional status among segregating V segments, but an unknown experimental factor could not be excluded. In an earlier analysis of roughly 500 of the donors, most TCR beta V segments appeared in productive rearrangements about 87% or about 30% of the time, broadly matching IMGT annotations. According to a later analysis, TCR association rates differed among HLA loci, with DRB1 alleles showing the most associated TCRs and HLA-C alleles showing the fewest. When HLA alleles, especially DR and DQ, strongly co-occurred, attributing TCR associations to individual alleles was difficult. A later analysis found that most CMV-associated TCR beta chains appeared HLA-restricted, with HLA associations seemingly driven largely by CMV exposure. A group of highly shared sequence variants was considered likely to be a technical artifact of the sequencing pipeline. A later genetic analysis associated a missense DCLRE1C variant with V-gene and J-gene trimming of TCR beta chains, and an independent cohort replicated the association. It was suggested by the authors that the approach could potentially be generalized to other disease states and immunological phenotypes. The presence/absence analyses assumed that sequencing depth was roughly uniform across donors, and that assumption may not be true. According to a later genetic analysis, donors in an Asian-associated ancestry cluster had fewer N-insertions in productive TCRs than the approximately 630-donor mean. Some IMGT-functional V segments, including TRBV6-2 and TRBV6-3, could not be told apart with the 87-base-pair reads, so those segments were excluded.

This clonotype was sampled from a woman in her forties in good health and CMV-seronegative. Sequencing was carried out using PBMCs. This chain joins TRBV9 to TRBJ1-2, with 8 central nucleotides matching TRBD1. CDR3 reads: CASSGPGTGYGYTF. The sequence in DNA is TGTGCCAGCAGCGGCCCCGGGACAGGCTATGGCTACACCTTC.